The entry that follows covers one T cell receptor (beta chain) sequence. Its antigen is not known. The V and J ends lost 2 bases and 4 bases respectively, with 12 bases between them. CDR1 is GTSNPN and CDR2 is SVGIG in the germline V gene (reference sequence). The CDR3 extends over 14 amino acids. The data belong to a study of T cell repertoires in cytomegalovirus infection. General study results and limits: Of the TCR beta families, the public ones yielded a cumulative frequency that identified carriers of CMV plus the relevant HLA.

TCRdb used MiXCR to reprocess the reads, holding one entry per CDR3 protein. Here the sample spans 100,000 to 150,000 distinct CDR3 sequences, about 24% being singletons. The sequencing input was PBMCs, sequenced either directly or after in vitro stimulation (not recorded which). The chain recombines TRBV30 with TRBJ2-4, with D tentatively TRBD1 or TRBD2 (5 bases each). The TCR comes from a human donor in good health (CMV status not recorded). Some clones in this sample may be carry-over from other donors' samples. CDR3 protein: CAWSIWDLKNIQYF. CDR3 coding DNA: TGTGCCTGGAGTATCTGGGACCTAAAAAACATTCAGTACTTC.